The 8 T cell receptor beta chains given below trace back to one sample, sequenced in a study of T cell clones after liver transplantation. This table comes from immunoSEQ multiplex PCR, and its TCRdb copy is limited to in-frame clones, with some not included. The table includes some 45,000 clones, about 86% detected once. Sequencing used CD4+ T cells from blood, obtained 24 months after liver transplant. The receptors were gathered from a human patient who received a liver transplant. Some T cells may be the graft donor's.

J is TRBJ1-5 and V is TRBV11-2; D remains ambiguous. The CDR3 sequence is 15 residues long. In germline, CDR1 is SGHAT, CDR2 FQNNGV. Trimming took 1 base from V and 4 from J, leaving 11 bases between them. The CDR3 DNA reads TGTGCCAGCAGCTTAGGGTCAGGCGCTAATCAGCCCCAGCATTTT. Amino acid sequence: CASSLGSGANQPQHF.

This chain connects TRBV27 to TRBJ1-5; D possibly corresponds to TRBD1 (5 bases). The V gene lost 3 bases and the J gene lost 6 bases, with 15 bases spanning the gap. The CDR3 spans 15 residues. CDR1 is MNHEY and CDR2 is SMNVEV in the germline V gene (reference sequence). As DNA, the CDR3 is TGTGCCAGCAGTTTTGGGCAGGGAATTAGTCAGCCCCAGCATTTT. This codes for CASSFGQGISQPQHF.

The J gene is TRBJ2-1, the V gene TRBV6-4; the match to TRBD2 covers 10 bases. The CDR3 loop spans 16 amino acids. The germline CDR1 and CDR2 sequences are MRHNA and SNTAGT. J lost 2 bases, V lost 6 bases, and 7 bases had no gene match. CDR3 DNA: TGTGCCAGCAGCCGACTAGCGGGTACGACCTACAATGAGCAGTTCTTC. It encodes CASSRLAGTTYNEQFF.

The gene calls are TRBV12-5 and TRBJ1-1, with TRBD1 identical over 7 bases. The CDR3 consists of 14 residues. V lost 1 base and J lost 5; bases outside the gene matches: 4. Germline-derived CDR1 and CDR2 are LGHNT and FRNRAP. This CDR3 reads CASGLGQGRTEAFF. The CDR3 bases are TGTGCTAGTGGTTTGGGACAGGGCAGGACTGAAGCTTTCTTT.

The chain has TRBV2 and TRBJ2-1, with 11 bases identical to TRBD2. The length of the CDR3 is 15 residues. CDR1 SNHLY and CDR2 FYNNEI come from the germline V gene. V lost 6 bases to trimming and J lost 4 bases; unmatched junction nucleotides: 5. The chain's CDR3 is CASRRTSGSYNEQFF. The DNA for the CDR3 is TGTGCCAGCAGGAGAACTAGCGGGAGTTACAATGAGCAGTTCTTC.

The chain carries TRBV6-1 and TRBJ1-1; 8 bases map to TRBD1. V was clipped by 6 bases and J by 1 base; unmatched bases: 7. Germline V gives CDR1 MNHNS, CDR2 SASEGT. The CDR3 totals 15 residues. CDR3 DNA sequence: TGTGCCAGCAGGAAAGACAGGGGATGGAACACTGAAGCTTTCTTT. Translated, it gives CASRKDRGWNTEAFF.

The chain links TRBV6-1 to TRBJ1-2, with TRBD1 identical over 8 bases. This CDR3 comprises 16 residues. The germline V gene has CDR1 MNHNS and CDR2 SASEGT. J lost 8 bases, V lost 4 bases, and 15 bases had no gene match. Here the CDR3 DNA reads TGTGCCAGCAGTGGGTACTCAGGGGGCGCGTTGATAGGCTACACCTTC. This gives the protein CASSGYSGGALIGYTF.

The genes are TRBV7-2 and TRBJ2-3, with no clear D. Germline V gives CDR1 SGHTA, CDR2 FQGNSA. The CDR3 contains 13 residues. V gave up 3 bases and J gave up 2 bases, with 6 bases separating them. The CDR3 DNA sequence: TGTGCCAGCAGCTTTGTTATCACAGATACGCAGTATTTT. Translation: CASSFVITDTQYF.